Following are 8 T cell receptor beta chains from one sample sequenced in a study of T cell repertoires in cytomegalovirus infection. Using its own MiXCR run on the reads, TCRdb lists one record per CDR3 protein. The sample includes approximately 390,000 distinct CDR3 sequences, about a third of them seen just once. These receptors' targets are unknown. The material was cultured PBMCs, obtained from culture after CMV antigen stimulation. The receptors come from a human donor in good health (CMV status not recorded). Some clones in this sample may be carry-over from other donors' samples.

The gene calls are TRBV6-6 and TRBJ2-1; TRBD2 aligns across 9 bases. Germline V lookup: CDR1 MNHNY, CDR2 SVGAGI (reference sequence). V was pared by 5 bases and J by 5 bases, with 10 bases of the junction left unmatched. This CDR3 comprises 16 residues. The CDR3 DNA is TGTGCCAGCAGTGAGCCGGCTAGCGGGGTCCACAATGAGCAGTTCTTC. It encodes CASSEPASGVHNEQFF.

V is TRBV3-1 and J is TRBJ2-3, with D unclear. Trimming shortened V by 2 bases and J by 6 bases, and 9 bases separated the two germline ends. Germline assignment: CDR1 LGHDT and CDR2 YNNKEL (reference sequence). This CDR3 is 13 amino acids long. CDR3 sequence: CASSQLDWDTQYF. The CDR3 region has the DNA TGTGCCAGCAGCCAACTTGATTGGGATACGCAGTATTTT.

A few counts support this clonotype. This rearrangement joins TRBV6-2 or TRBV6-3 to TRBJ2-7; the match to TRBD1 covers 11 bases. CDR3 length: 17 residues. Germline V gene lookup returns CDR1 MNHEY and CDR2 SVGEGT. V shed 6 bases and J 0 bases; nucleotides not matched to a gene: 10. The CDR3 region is CASSRTRTGGTSYEQYF. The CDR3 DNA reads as TGTGCCAGCAGCCGGACAAGGACAGGGGGCACCTCCTACGAGCAGTACTTC.

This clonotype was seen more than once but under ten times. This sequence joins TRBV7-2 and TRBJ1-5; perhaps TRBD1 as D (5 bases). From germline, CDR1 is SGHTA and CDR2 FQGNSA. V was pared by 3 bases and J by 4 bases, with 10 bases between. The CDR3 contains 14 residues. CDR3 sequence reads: CASSFWGDNQPQHF. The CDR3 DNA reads TGTGCCAGCAGCTTTTGGGGGGATAATCAGCCCCAGCATTTT.

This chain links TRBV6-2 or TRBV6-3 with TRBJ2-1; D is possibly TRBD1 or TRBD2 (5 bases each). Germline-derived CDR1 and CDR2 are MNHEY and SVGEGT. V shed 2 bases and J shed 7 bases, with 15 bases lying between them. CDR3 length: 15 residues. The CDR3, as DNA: TGTGCCAGCAGTTACGTGATTCTAGCAGGGAATGAGCAGTTCTTC. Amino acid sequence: CASSYVILAGNEQFF.

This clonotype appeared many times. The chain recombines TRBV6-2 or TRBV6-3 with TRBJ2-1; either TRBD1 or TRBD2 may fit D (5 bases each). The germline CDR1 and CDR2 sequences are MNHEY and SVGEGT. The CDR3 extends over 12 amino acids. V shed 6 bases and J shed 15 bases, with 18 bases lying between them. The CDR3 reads CASRQGTLKVFF. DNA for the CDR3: TGTGCCAGCAGACAAGGGACCCTAAAGGTGTTCTTC.

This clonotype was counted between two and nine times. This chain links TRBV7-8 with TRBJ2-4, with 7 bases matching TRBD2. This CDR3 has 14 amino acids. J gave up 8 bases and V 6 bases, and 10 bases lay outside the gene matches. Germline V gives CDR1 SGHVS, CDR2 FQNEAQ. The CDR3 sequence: CASSPPAGVYIQYF. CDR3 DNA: TGTGCCAGCAGTCCCCCCGCGGGGGTTTACATTCAGTACTTC.

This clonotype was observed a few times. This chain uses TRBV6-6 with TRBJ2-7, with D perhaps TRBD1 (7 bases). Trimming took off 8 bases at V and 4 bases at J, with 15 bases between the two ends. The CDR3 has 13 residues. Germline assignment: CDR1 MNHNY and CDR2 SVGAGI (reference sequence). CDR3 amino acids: CASAGTATYEQYV. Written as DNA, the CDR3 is TGTGCCAGCGCGGGGACAGCAACTTACGAGCAGTACGTC.